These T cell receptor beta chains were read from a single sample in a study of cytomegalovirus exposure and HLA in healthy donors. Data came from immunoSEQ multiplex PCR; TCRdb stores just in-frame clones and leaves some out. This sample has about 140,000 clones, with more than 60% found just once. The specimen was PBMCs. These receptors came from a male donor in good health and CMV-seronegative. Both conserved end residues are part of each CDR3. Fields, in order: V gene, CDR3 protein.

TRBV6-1 CASSGRQVPEDYTF
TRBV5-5 CASSLNMGQGAYEQYF
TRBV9 CASSVDLAGTDTQYF
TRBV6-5 CASSFIQTNYGYTF
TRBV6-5 CASSPGLAREQYF
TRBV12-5 CASGPTGSEGNQLFF
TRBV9 CASSAPGQVSHEQFF
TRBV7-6 CASSLALTSGGAKTQNEQFF
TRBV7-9 CASSLVDRATEAFF
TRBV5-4 CASRGGGFDEQFF
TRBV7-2 CASSPGGQETQYF
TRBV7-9 CASREDRVNSPLHF
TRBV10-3 CAISESDGTGSYEQYF
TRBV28 CASIILGGTEAFF
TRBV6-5 CASSRQETQYF
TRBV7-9 CASSLIGGTEAFF
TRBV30 CAWWTGALYGYTF
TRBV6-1 CASSVLAGGRNEQFF
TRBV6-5 CASSYGAYSNQPQHF
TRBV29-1 CSARQGGDTGELFF
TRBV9 CASSTGGGQPDTQYF
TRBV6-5 CASSQGGANYGYTF
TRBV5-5 CASSLVGQGQQNGYTF
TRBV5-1 CASSLAGTGVIGYTF
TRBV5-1 CASSFDRVGYTF
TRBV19 CASSIGVRGTQHF
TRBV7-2 CASSLGQSNFYEQYF
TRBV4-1 CASSQDGGRSTDTQYF
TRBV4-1 CASSPHRRRDSGANVLTF
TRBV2 CASSAGSGMIKPQHF
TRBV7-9 CASSKDIGNQPQHF
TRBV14 CASSLRGGNSPLHF
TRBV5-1 CASSLQGGEDTQYF
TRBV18 CASSRTSGTDTQYF
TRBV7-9 CASSSLLDRAGEEQYF
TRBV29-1 CSVEKTGEGYGYTF
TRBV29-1 CSFNFRGPPYEQYF
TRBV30 CAWSVPTGPSFSYEQYF
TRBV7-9 CASSKPTGQGGEAFF
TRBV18 CASSPPGQGREKLFF
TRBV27 CASSLSTRGNYGYTF
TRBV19 CASSLLKAGAGEQYF
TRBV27 CASSLSRSGPNNEQFF
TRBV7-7 CASSLGTGGLYEQYF
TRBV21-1 CASSSTGRVTEAFF
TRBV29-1 CSVKLPGQGTGELFF
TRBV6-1 CASSDTSDREYEQYF
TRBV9 CASSVATSGGAEQETQYF